The 30 T cell receptor beta chains below all came from one sample that was sequenced in a study of OX40 agonist ivuxolimab in advanced cancers. Library preparation used the immunoSEQ multiplex PCR assay. Drawn from immuneACCESS, this table holds only the in-frame rearrangements with V and J called that TCRdb kept. Clones are partly lost; checked studies trace under half to an unresolved V gene and leave the rest unexplained. This sample is represented by about 59,000 clones; roughly 84% of them were singletons. The ten top clones hold 27% of the sample. This material consisted of CD4+ or CD8+ T cells sorted from blood, taken in a trial of the OX40 agonist ivuxolimab. Receptors were obtained from an adult with an advanced solid tumor such as melanoma, head and neck, liver or kidney cancer.

The chain has TRBV7-2 and TRBJ1-6; the D gene is possibly TRBD1 (6 bases). Germline V gene data show CDR1 as SGHTA and CDR2 as FQGNSA. The CDR3 extends over 15 amino acids. The germline V and J ends were trimmed by 2 bases and 7 bases, with 12 bases remaining between them. The CDR3 spells CASSLQGQGNSPLHF. The DNA for the CDR3 is TGTGCCAGCAGCTTACAGGGGCAGGGGAATTCACCCCTCCACTTT.

This chain joins TRBV11-2 and TRBJ1-2, with D possibly TRBD1 on 6 matching bases. There are 14 residues in the CDR3. Looked up from germline, CDR1 is SGHAT and CDR2 is FQNNGV. Deletions cut 5 bases from V and 7 bases from J, with 17 bases between. The CDR3 loop is CASSPDRQVGGYTF. The DNA of the CDR3 is TGTGCCAGCAGCCCTGACAGGCAAGTAGGTGGCTACACCTTC.

V gene TRBV6-1 combines with J gene TRBJ1-1; possible D gene TRBD1, 6 bases. CDR1 and CDR2 (germline): MNHNS, SASEGT. V gave up 7 bases and J gave up 5 bases, with 17 bases separating them. The CDR3 has 14 amino acids. CDR3: CASNGQGLGTEAFF. For the CDR3, the DNA is TGTGCCAGCAATGGGCAGGGGCTGGGAACTGAAGCTTTCTTT.

The chain links TRBV5-1 to TRBJ1-2, with a tentative D call TRBD1 (5 bases). The CDR3 loop spans 14 amino acids. In germline, CDR1 is SGHRS, CDR2 YFSETQ. Trimming stripped 2 bases from V and 2 bases from J, with 10 bases between. The DNA of the CDR3 is TGCGCCAGCAGCTTAGACAGCACAAACTATGGCTACACCTTC. It is translated as CASSLDSTNYGYTF.

This chain connects TRBV9 to TRBJ2-5; 9 nucleotides agree with TRBD2. This CDR3 has 15 amino acids. V lost 0 bases, J lost 5 bases, and 5 bases stayed unmatched. Germline V lookup: CDR1 SGDLS, CDR2 YYNGEE. In DNA form, the CDR3 reads TGTGCCAGCAGCGTAGGCGGGGGGGCTGGTGAGACCCAGTACTTC. Translation gives CASSVGGGAGETQYF. Full variable domain (outside the CDR3, taken from reference TRBV9 and TRBJ2-5): DSGVTQTPKHLITATGQRVTLRCSPRSGDLSVYWYQQSLDQGLQFLIQYYNGEERAKGNILERFSAQQFPDLHSELNLSSLELGDSALYFCASSVGGGAGETQYFGPGTRLLVL.

This chain joins TRBV11-2 and TRBJ2-3; 9 bases align to TRBD2. CDR1 and CDR2 from the germline V gene are SGHAT and FQNNGV. The length of the CDR3 is 17 residues. With 1 base clipped from V and 4 bases from J, the junction kept 9 bases outside the gene matches. CDR3 coding DNA: TGTGCCAGCAGCTTAGTCGGCGGGAGGGCCCATGCAGATACGCAGTATTTT. This encodes CASSLVGGRAHADTQYF.

The genes are TRBV5-1 and TRBJ2-5; 11 bases are a match to TRBD2. The end of the DNA is better explained by TRBJ2-7, so the J call may be wrong. CDR1 is SGHRS and CDR2 is YFSETQ in the germline V gene. The CDR3 covers 15 residues. The CDR3 here is CASSLERLAGNEQYF. DNA for the CDR3: TGCGCCAGCAGCTTGGAAAGACTAGCGGGGAACGAGCAGTACTTC.

Points on this clone: In the same sample, other DNA sequences code for this CDR3. The chain links TRBV5-1 to TRBJ2-3, with TRBD2 identical over 8 bases. V dropped 1 base and J dropped 4; count of bases not matched to a gene: 2. The CDR3 is made up of 14 amino acids. Germline V CDR1 and CDR2: SGHRS, YFSETQ. CDR3 loop: CASSLRGGPDTQYF. DNA for the CDR3: TGCGCCAGCAGCTTGCGGGGGGGCCCAGATACGCAGTATTTT.

V and J are TRBV6-5 and TRBJ2-1; the match to TRBD1 covers 8 bases. Trimming cost V 5 bases and J 4 bases; bases outside gene matches: 4. The CDR3 consists of 14 residues. Germline V lookup: CDR1 MNHEY, CDR2 SVGAGI. The DNA of the CDR3 is TGTGCCAGCAGTACAGGGGGTCGGTACAATGAGCAGTTCTTC. It specifies CASSTGGRYNEQFF.

This sequence joins TRBV19 and TRBJ1-4; a possible D gene is TRBD1 (6 bases). This CDR3 spans 15 amino acids. The V end lost 1 base, the J end lost 5 bases, and 11 bases lay between the germline ends. Germline assignment: CDR1 LNHDA and CDR2 SQIVND (reference sequence). CDR3 in DNA: TGTGCCAGTAGTATAGGGGGGACAAAGAATGAAAAACTGTTTTTT. It yields the protein CASSIGGTKNEKLFF. Looking up the rest from reference TRBV19 and TRBJ1-4 gives the full variable domain: DGGITQSPKYLFRKEGQNVTLSCEQNLNHDAMYWYRQDPGQGLRLIYYSQIVNDFQKGDIAEGYSVSREKKESFPLTVTSAQKNPTAFYLCASSIGGTKNEKLFFGSGTQLSVL.

The chain employs TRBV18 and TRBJ1-1; no firm D call. Germline V lookup: CDR1 KGHSH, CDR2 LQKENI. Deletions cut 5 bases from V and 7 bases from J, with 8 bases between. This CDR3 contains 11 residues. The CDR3 nucleotides read TGTGCCAGCTCATCGGGAGGTGAAGCTTTCTTT. It translates to CASSSGGEAFF.

The gene calls are TRBV5-1 and TRBJ1-4, with 9 positions matching TRBD1. Germline values: CDR1 SGHRS, CDR2 YFSETQ. CDR3 length: 17 amino acids. The junction had 9 bases not matched to a gene; V was cut back by 0 bases and J by 6 bases. The CDR3 sequence is CASSLAPPRTGDEKLFF. In DNA, the CDR3 is TGCGCCAGCAGCTTGGCCCCTCCAAGGACAGGGGATGAAAAACTGTTTTTT.

The chain combines TRBV28 with TRBJ1-1; D possibly corresponds to TRBD1 (5 bases). The germline CDR1 and CDR2 sequences are MDHEN and SYDVKM. The CDR3 contains 14 residues. Trimming took off 1 base at V and 7 bases at J, with 13 bases between the two ends. The CDR3 bases are TGTGCCAGCAGTTTATCCCCCCGACAGCGTGAAGCTTTCTTT. It encodes CASSLSPRQREAFF.

In this sample, this clone turned up once. The chain is built from TRBV9 and TRBJ2-2, with no clear D. V was shortened by 2 bases and J by 3 bases, with 2 bases between the two germline ends. The CDR3 is made up of 12 amino acids. The germline CDR1 and CDR2 sequences are SGDLS and YYNGEE. The CDR3 DNA reads as TGTGCCAGCAGCGTCTACACCGGGGAGCTGTTTTTT. This encodes CASSVYTGELFF.

V and J are TRBV19 and TRBJ2-2; a weak D match, TRBD1 (5 bases). Trimming stripped 5 bases from V and 7 bases from J, with 14 bases between. The CDR3 contains 14 residues. The germline V gene encodes CDR1 LNHDA and CDR2 SQIVND (reference sequence). The CDR3 DNA sequence: TGTGCCAGTAGTGGCAGGGCGTTCGGCGGGGAGCTGTTTTTT. Translation: CASSGRAFGGELFF.

V gene TRBV5-5 combines with J gene TRBJ1-5; D not resolved. Germline lookup yields CDR1 SGHKS and CDR2 YYEKEE (reference sequence). The CDR3 spans 16 residues. V lost 4 bases and J lost 0, with 14 bases in between. CDR3 protein: CASSQTLRYSNQPQHF. The CDR3 DNA is TGTGCCAGCAGCCAAACGTTGCGTTATAGCAATCAGCCCCAGCATTTT.

The chain links TRBV6-1 to TRBJ2-7, with 8 bases matching TRBD1. Trimming removed 2 bases from V and 0 bases from J; junction bases left unmatched: 6. The V gene's germline CDR1 is MNHNS and CDR2 SASEGT. This CDR3 spans 16 amino acids. In nucleotides, the CDR3 is TGTGCCAGCAGTGAAAGGGTACAGGGGGTCTCCTACGAGCAGTACTTC. This codes for CASSERVQGVSYEQYF.

The chain recombines TRBV10-3 with TRBJ1-1; D ambiguous. The CDR3 contains 13 residues. Trimming removed 3 bases from V and 8 bases from J, with 13 bases in between. Germline values: CDR1 ENHRY, CDR2 SYGVKD. CDR3 loop: CAISDHTSKEAFF. The CDR3 DNA reads TGTGCCATCAGTGACCACACCTCAAAAGAAGCTTTCTTT.

The J gene is TRBJ2-1, the V gene TRBV5-1, with D possibly being TRBD2 (5 bases). This CDR3 has 14 amino acids. Per the germline V gene, CDR1 is SGHRS and CDR2 is YFSETQ. V lost 5 bases and J lost 0, with 9 bases in between. CDR3 coding DNA: TGCGCCAGCAGTGGGAGATCCTCCTACAATGAGCAGTTCTTC. It yields the protein CASSGRSSYNEQFF. Full variable domain (rest looked up from reference TRBV5-1 and TRBJ2-1): KAGVTQTPRYLIKTRGQQVTLSCSPISGHRSVSWYQQTPGQGLQFLFEYFSETQRNKGNFPGRFSGRQFSNSRSEMNVSTLELGDSALYLCASSGRSSYNEQFFGPGTRLTVL.

The chain recombines TRBV6-6 with TRBJ2-3; tentatively, D is TRBD1 or TRBD2 (6 bases each). The CDR3 is 14 residues long. The germline gives CDR1 MNHNY, CDR2 SVGAGI (reference sequence). Trimming removed 10 bases at V and 9 bases at J, with 23 bases between. CDR3 amino acids: CATTGIADTGTQYF. CDR3 coding DNA: TGTGCCACCACGGGAATAGCGGACACAGGGACGCAGTATTTT.

The J gene is TRBJ2-1, the V gene TRBV10-1; 7 nucleotides line up with TRBD2. With 6 bases clipped from V and 0 bases from J, the junction kept 2 bases outside the gene matches. The CDR3 spans 14 residues. Germline V gives CDR1 WNHNN, CDR2 SYGVQD (reference sequence). The CDR3 loop reads CASSGGSSYNEQFF. CDR3 sequence (DNA): TGCGCCAGCAGCGGGGGGTCCTCCTACAATGAGCAGTTCTTC.

The V gene is TRBV29-1, the J gene TRBJ1-2; 8 bases line up with TRBD1. Trimming took 4 bases from V and 7 from J; bases not matched to a gene: 5. The CDR3 loop spans 12 amino acids. Germline V gives CDR1 SQVTM, CDR2 ANQGSEA. CDR3 in DNA: TGCAGCGTTGGAGGGGGACAGGCTGGCTACACCTTC. Protein product: CSVGGGQAGYTF.

J is TRBJ1-4 and V is TRBV4-1, with D uncertain. V shed 4 bases and J shed 8 bases, with 20 bases lying between them. Germline loops: CDR1 MGHRA, CDR2 YSYEKL. This CDR3 is built from 16 residues. CDR3 loop: CASSRGPTAGEEKLFF. DNA of the CDR3: TGCGCCAGCAGCCGAGGGCCCACAGCAGGCGAGGAAAAACTGTTTTTT.

The chain links TRBV6-5 to TRBJ1-3; maybe TRBD1 (6 bases). Trimming pared 4 bases from V and 3 bases from J, leaving 10 bases between. Germline values: CDR1 MNHEY, CDR2 SVGAGI. The CDR3 loop spans 14 amino acids. CDR3 in DNA: TGTGCCAGCAGTTCAGGGGCGAATGGAAACACCATATATTTT. It yields the protein CASSSGANGNTIYF.

The chain is built from TRBV2 and TRBJ1-3; 8 positions match TRBD1. The CDR3 length is 14 residues. J gave up 0 bases and V 6 bases, and 1 base lay outside the gene matches. Germline assignment: CDR1 SNHLY and CDR2 FYNNEI. CDR3 sequence reads: CASRTGASGNTIYF. DNA for the CDR3: TGTGCCAGCAGGACAGGGGCCTCTGGAAACACCATATATTTT. Based on the CDR3 plus reference TRBV2 and TRBJ1-3, the full variable domain is EPEVTQTPSHQVTQMGQEVILRCVPISNHLYFYWYRQILGQKVEFLVSFYNNEISEKSEIFDDQFSVERPDGSNFTLKIRSTKLEDSAMYFCASRTGASGNTIYFGEGSWLTVV.

The V and J genes are TRBV18 and TRBJ2-4; 7 nucleotides agree with TRBD2. Germline V gene sequence: CDR1 KGHSH, CDR2 LQKENI. V shed 0 bases, J shed 6 bases, and the junction held 8 bases outside the gene matches. This CDR3 has 16 residues. CDR3 sequence reads: CASSPPGREEGNIQYF. CDR3 in DNA: TGTGCCAGCTCACCACCGGGTCGGGAGGAGGGAAACATTCAGTACTTC. Supplemented by reference TRBV18 and TRBJ2-4, the full variable domain reads NAGVMQNPRHLVRRRGQEARLRCSPMKGHSHVYWYRQLPEEGLKFMVYLQKENIIDESGMPKERFSAEFPKEGPSILRIQQVVRGDSAAYFCASSPPGREEGNIQYFGAGTRLSVL.

The chain has TRBV9 and TRBJ1-1, with D uncertain. Germline lookup yields CDR1 SGDLS and CDR2 YYNGEE. Trimming cost V 0 bases and J 3 bases, with 12 bases left between them. The CDR3 has 15 residues. This CDR3 reads CASSVVSEADTEAFF. CDR3 nucleotides: TGTGCCAGCAGCGTAGTATCGGAGGCGGACACTGAAGCTTTCTTT.

In DNA form, the CDR3 reads TGTGCCAGCAGTGAACAACTAGCGGGCTATACGCAGTATTTT. Translating it yields CASSEQLAGYTQYF. The chain joins TRBV6-1 to TRBJ2-3; TRBD2 aligns across 9 bases. CDR1 is MNHNS and CDR2 is SASEGT in the germline V gene. The CDR3 is 14 amino acids. The J segment lost 7 bases and the V segment lost 2 bases, leaving 4 bases of the junction unmatched.

This rearrangement joins TRBV11-3 to TRBJ2-3, with no clear D. The ends were cut back, 1 base at V and 5 bases at J, with 7 bases in the middle. The CDR3 runs 13 residues. The germline gives CDR1 SGHNT, CDR2 YENEEA. CDR3 sequence reads: CASSLAMGDTQYF. CDR3 in DNA: TGTGCCAGCAGCTTAGCGATGGGAGATACGCAGTATTTT.

This sequence joins TRBV29-1 and TRBJ2-1; 13 bases map to TRBD2. This CDR3 has 14 amino acids. Unmatched junction bases numbered 4, after V lost 1 base and J lost 10 bases. The germline V gene encodes CDR1 SQVTM and CDR2 ANQGSEA. The CDR3 reads CSVEGTSGGIEQFF. In DNA, the CDR3 is TGCAGCGTTGAAGGGACTAGCGGGGGCATCGAGCAGTTCTTC.